These 13 T cell receptor beta chains came from one sample sequenced in a study of cytomegalovirus exposure and HLA in healthy donors. PCR employed 60 Vbeta and 13 Jbeta primers. Assay used: immunoSEQ multiplex PCR; TCRdb lists only in-frame clones, some missing. The sample contains 100,000 to 150,000 clones, approximately 82% of which appear only once. Sample: PBMCs. These receptors were obtained from a middle-aged man in good health and CMV-seronegative.

The chain is built from TRBV4-1 and TRBJ2-1, with TRBD2 identical over 7 bases. Germline V lookup: CDR1 MGHRA, CDR2 YSYEKL. J was trimmed by 2 bases and V by 3 bases; bases with no gene match: 10. The CDR3 is made up of 17 amino acids. The CDR3 nucleotides read TGCGCCAGCAGCCAGAGTGTGAGCGGGGTAGCCTACAATGAGCAGTTCTTC. Protein product: CASSQSVSGVAYNEQFF.

The CDR3 loop reads CASSPQGQLNQPQHF. The CDR3 DNA follows: TGTGCCAGCTCACCACAGGGACAGCTCAATCAGCCCCAGCATTTT. The V and J genes are TRBV18 and TRBJ1-5, with 7 nucleotides matching TRBD1. Germline V gene lookup returns CDR1 KGHSH and CDR2 LQKENI. The trim removed 1 base at V and 3 bases at J, leaving 3 bases unmatched. This CDR3 contains 15 residues.

The rearrangement joins TRBV6-6 to TRBJ1-2, with TRBD1 identical over 8 bases. After removal of 5 bases from V and 7 bases from J, the junction contained 9 bases not matched to a gene. Germline loops: CDR1 MNHNY, CDR2 SVGAGI (reference sequence). This CDR3 has 14 residues. The CDR3 DNA sequence: TGTGCCAGCAGTCGACAGGGGCTGGGGAGTGGCTACACCTTC. It codes for CASSRQGLGSGYTF.

The gene calls are TRBV6-5 and TRBJ2-6; the D gene is possibly TRBD1 (5 bases). Germline CDR1 reads MNHEY; CDR2 reads SVGAGI. V lost 0 bases and J 4 bases, leaving 10 bases between the germline ends. CDR3 length equals 16 residues. CDR3: CASSYSLGLGANVLTF. As DNA, the CDR3 is TGTGCCAGCAGTTACTCATTGGGGCTCGGGGCCAACGTCCTGACTTTC.

The chain employs TRBV13 and TRBJ2-1; 7 bases are a match to TRBD1. Trimming cost V 5 bases and J 8 bases; bases outside gene matches: 9. Germline loops: CDR1 PRHDT, CDR2 FYEKMQ (reference sequence). This CDR3 has 14 residues. The CDR3 region is CASSRRDRVHEQFF. The DNA for the CDR3 is TGTGCCAGCAGCCGTCGCGACAGGGTCCATGAGCAGTTCTTC.

The chain joins TRBV4-1 to TRBJ2-7; 7 bases align to TRBD1. This CDR3 is built from 16 residues. Germline loops: CDR1 MGHRA, CDR2 YSYEKL. V lost 3 bases and J lost 2; bases outside the gene matches: 10. CDR3 bases: TGCGCCAGCAGCCAGACAACAGGGGCCCTTACCTACGAGCAGTACTTC. Its protein product is CASSQTTGALTYEQYF.

The chain has TRBV27 and TRBJ2-5, with TRBD2 as a possible D gene (6 bases). The length of the CDR3 is 15 residues. V lost 3 bases, J lost 3 bases, and 14 bases lay in between. Looked up from germline, CDR1 is MNHEY and CDR2 is SMNVEV (reference sequence). The DNA for the CDR3 is TGTGCCAGCAGTTTCCAGGGAGGTGTCGAAGAGACCCAGTACTTC. It codes for CASSFQGGVEETQYF.

The J gene is TRBJ1-5, the V gene TRBV7-2; perhaps TRBD1 as D (6 bases). Trimming shortened V by 0 bases and J by 5 bases, and 11 bases separated the two germline ends. CDR3 size: 15 residues. CDR1 and CDR2 from the germline V gene are SGHTA and FQGNSA. The CDR3 loop is CASSLANRDDQPQHF. The CDR3 DNA reads as TGTGCCAGCAGCTTAGCAAACAGGGATGATCAGCCCCAGCATTTT.

J is TRBJ2-7 and V is TRBV29-1, with 9 bases matching TRBD2. CDR1 is SQVTM, CDR2 ANQGSEA, per germline. The CDR3 consists of 13 residues. V trimming: 5 bases; J trimming: 6 bases; junction bases outside the gene matches: 8. CDR3 DNA sequence: TGCAGCGTTAATAGCGGGAGAGGGGGCGAGCAGTACTTC. Its protein is CSVNSGRGGEQYF.

Only one count was recorded for this clone. This sequence joins TRBV27 and TRBJ1-6; D not certain. The germline V and J ends were trimmed by 6 bases and 6 bases, with 6 bases remaining between them. Germline V gene data show CDR1 as MNHEY and CDR2 as SMNVEV (reference sequence). This CDR3 is built from 12 residues. CDR3 nucleotides: TGTGCCAGCAGCCTTATTAATTCACCCCTCCACTTT. Residues: CASSLINSPLHF.

The V and J genes are TRBV7-9 and TRBJ2-1; D is perhaps TRBD2 (5 bases). The germline V and J ends were trimmed by 7 bases and 9 bases, with 10 bases remaining between them. The CDR3 runs to 11 residues. Germline V gene data show CDR1 as SEHNR and CDR2 as FQNEAQ (reference sequence). The CDR3 reads CASTTRSEQFF. DNA for the CDR3: TGTGCCAGCACCACTAGGAGTGAGCAGTTCTTC.

This chain connects TRBV10-3 to TRBJ2-7; 7 nucleotides align to TRBD1. J lost 5 bases, V lost 0 bases, and 1 base had no gene match. CDR1 and CDR2 from the germline V gene are ENHRY and SYGVKD. The CDR3 spans 13 residues. The CDR3 reads CAISESTGNEQYF. The CDR3 DNA reads as TGTGCCATCAGTGAGTCGACAGGGAACGAGCAGTACTTC.

The CDR3 DNA is TGTGCCAGCAGTGAATCAGGCGGGAGCGGAGGAGAGACCCAGTACTTC. Residues: CASSESGGSGGETQYF. The gene calls are TRBV6-1 and TRBJ2-5; 7 nucleotides line up with TRBD2. The J segment lost 4 bases and the V segment lost 2 bases, leaving 10 bases of the junction unmatched. CDR3 length equals 16 residues. CDR1 and CDR2 (germline): MNHNS, SASEGT.